The 15 T cell receptor beta chains given below trace back to one sample, sequenced in a study of molecular identifiers for immune sequencing clone quantification (dated 2018 in TCRdb). Library generation was performed with PCR. The run used a NextSeq 500. TCRdb reprocessing: public reads trimmed at Q25 with fastp, clones called with MiXCR, in-frame beta chains kept. Rows with one shared CDR3 protein collapse into an entry with the most common genes and DNA. For this sample there are some 680,000 distinct CDR3 sequences; roughly 27% appear just once. 0.78% of the sample rests with the top ten. The sample was naive CD8+ T cells from blood, with Jurkat cell RNA spiked in. The sample's cell subset or site label, decoded: FACS-sorted CD8+CD4-CCR7+CD45RA+ naive T cells. Receptor source: a human donor in good health. Some libraries in this study had Jurkat cell RNA spiked in.

This clonotype was counted at least ten times. The chain uses TRBV4-1 and TRBJ2-1, with TRBD2 matching over 9 bases. Germline values: CDR1 MGHRA, CDR2 YSYEKL. V lost 2 bases and J lost 3; bases outside the gene matches: 2. The CDR3 sequence is 15 residues long. The CDR3 DNA reads TGCGCCAGCAGCCAATCTAGCGGGGTCTACAATGAGCAGTTCTTC. Its translation: CASSQSSGVYNEQFF.

The rearrangement uses TRBV30 and TRBJ1-1; no firm D call. V dropped 0 bases and J dropped 0 bases, with 8 bases sitting between them. The CDR3 runs 14 residues. Germline values: CDR1 GTSNPN, CDR2 SVGIG (reference sequence). CDR3 nucleotide sequence: TGTGCCTGGAGTGTCGGGGTAATGAACACTGAAGCTTTCTTT. Translation gives CAWSVGVMNTEAFF.

Remarks on this clonotype: One base away lies a much larger clone, so this may be a sequencing read error. This chain uses TRBV6-2 or TRBV6-3 with TRBJ2-3; no clear D. Trimming took off 3 bases at V and 0 bases at J, with 13 bases between the two ends. Germline V CDR1 and CDR2: MNHEY, SVGEGT. The CDR3 is 16 residues long. The CDR3 region is CASSYADSYSTDTQYF. CDR3 nucleotide sequence: TGTGCCAGCAGTTATGCGGATAGCTATAGCACAGATACGCAGTATTTT.

In this sample, this clonotype turned up many times. The chain uses TRBV7-2 and TRBJ2-5, with TRBD1 as a possible D gene (6 bases). This CDR3 region has 20 residues. The germline V and J ends were trimmed by 0 bases and 0 bases, with 23 bases remaining between them. Per the germline V gene, CDR1 is SGHTA and CDR2 is FQGNSA. Written as DNA, the CDR3 is TGTGCCAGCAGCTTAGCGCAGACCCTCAGGGGTAGCGCCTACCAAGAGACCCAGTACTTC. Its translation: CASSLAQTLRGSAYQETQYF.

With regard to this clonotype: At one boundary the junction diverges from the germline segment, which might be a read error. The chain uses TRBV29-1 and TRBJ1-1, with no clear D. This CDR3 contains 16 residues. The germline V gene encodes CDR1 SQVTM and CDR2 ANQGSEA. CDR3 loop: CSVEGTHSAKDAEACF. In nucleotides, the CDR3 is TGCAGCGTTGAAGGGACTCATTCCGCGAAGGACGCTGAAGCTTGCTTT. Full variable domain (outside the CDR3, taken from reference TRBV29-1 and TRBJ1-1): SAVISQKPSRDICQRGTSLTIQCQVDSQVTMMFWYRQQPGQSLTLIATANQGSEATYESGFVIDKFPISRPNLTFSTLTVSNMSPEDSSIYLCSVEGTHSAKDAEACFGQGTRLTVV.

In the case of this clonotype: A single base separates this from a much larger clone, so it may be a read error. The CDR3 spells CASSPNGGGYTGELLF. The CDR3 DNA follows: TGCGCCAGCAGCCCAAATGGGGGCGGCTACACCGGGGAGCTGCTTTTT. The J gene is TRBJ2-2, the V gene TRBV4-1; D is possibly TRBD1 (6 bases). CDR1 is MGHRA, CDR2 YSYEKL, per germline. This CDR3 is 16 amino acids long.

A word on this clonotype: A much larger clone differs by one base, so this may be a read error. This CDR3 is missing its conserved last phenylalanine or tryptophan, likely due to a read error. CDR3 in amino acids: CASSPNKGQLKNTEAFS. The CDR3 DNA reads as TGTGCCAGCAGCCCGAACAAGGGGCAGCTTAAGAACACTGAAGCTTTCTCT. The rearrangement joins TRBV7-9 to TRBJ1-1; the D gene is possibly TRBD1 (5 bases). V lost 5 bases, J lost 1 base, and 20 bases lay in between. This CDR3 region has 17 residues. From germline, CDR1 is SEHNR and CDR2 FQNEAQ (reference sequence).

The CDR3 loop reads CAWSEGIETEAFF. Here the CDR3 DNA reads TGTGCCTGGAGTGAGGGTATTGAAACTGAAGCTTTCTTT. This sequence joins TRBV30 and TRBJ1-1; D gene ambiguous. The ends were cut back, 1 base at V and 5 bases at J, with 11 bases in the middle. Looked up from germline, CDR1 is GTSNPN and CDR2 is SVGIG (reference sequence). The CDR3 has 13 amino acids.

This clonotype appeared many times. The J gene is TRBJ1-1, the V gene TRBV7-9; TRBD1 aligns across 9 bases. Germline assignment: CDR1 SEHNR and CDR2 FQNEAQ (reference sequence). The CDR3 contains 15 residues. The trim removed 5 bases at V and 5 bases at J, leaving 9 bases unmatched. The CDR3 region has the DNA TGTGCCAGCAGCATCGGGACAGGGTTTAGTACTGAAGCTTTCTTT. This codes for CASSIGTGFSTEAFF.

This rearrangement joins TRBV6-5 to TRBJ2-5, with D unclear. Per the germline V gene, CDR1 is MNHEY and CDR2 is SVGAGI. Trimming pared 1 base from V and 1 base from J, leaving 4 bases between. The CDR3 has 13 amino acids. The CDR3: CASSYLGQETQYF. CDR3 sequence (DNA): TGTGCCAGCAGTTACTTGGGCCAAGAGACCCAGTACTTC.

As concerns this clonotype: A single base separates this from a much larger clone, so it may be a read error. This chain links TRBV6-1 with TRBJ1-1, with a tentative D call TRBD1 (5 bases). This CDR3 contains 12 residues. The V gene's germline CDR1 is MNHNS and CDR2 SASEGT. CDR3 sequence (DNA): TGTGCCAGCACCCACCGGGGGACTGGAGCTTTCTTT. Translation gives CASTHRGTGAFF.

To note about this clonotype: One end of the junction fails to match germline, which may point to a read error. This chain joins TRBV28 and TRBJ2-2; D not certain. The germline V gene has CDR1 MDHEN and CDR2 SYDVKM. CDR3 length: 15 residues. CDR3 sequence reads: CVSSFSIRVSGELFF. The CDR3 DNA follows: TGTGTCAGCAGTTTTTCGATCCGAGTTTCTGGGGAGCTGTTTTTT.

With regard to this clonotype: A much larger clone lies a single base off, so this may be a read error. The rearrangement uses TRBV20-1 and TRBJ1-1, with D unresolved. Germline CDR1 reads DFQATT; CDR2 reads SNEGSKA (reference sequence). This CDR3 is built from 16 residues. The CDR3 DNA sequence: TGCAGTGCTAGAGATTCTGAACAAGACTTGAACACTGTAGCTTTCTTT. This gives the protein CSARDSEQDLNTVAFF.

The count of this clonotype is one. This could be a read error, since a much larger clone is one nucleotide away. This chain connects TRBV28 to TRBJ2-7, with TRBD2 matching over 7 bases. V gave up 5 bases and J gave up 3 bases; unmatched junction bases: 7. The CDR3 loop spans 14 amino acids. Germline V gives CDR1 MDHEN, CDR2 SYDVKM. The CDR3 here is CASSPQWGGYEQYF. The CDR3 region has the DNA TGTGCCAGCAGTCCACAGTGGGGGGGCTACGAGCAGTACTTC.

In this sample, this clonotype turned up many times. This chain joins TRBV7-8 and TRBJ2-3; D possibly corresponds to TRBD2 (7 bases). This CDR3 spans 15 amino acids. Trimming pared 1 base from V and 1 base from J, leaving 9 bases between. The germline CDR1 and CDR2 sequences are SGHVS and FQNEAQ. Here the CDR3 DNA reads TGTGCCAGCAGCTTAGTGGGGGGGCGCACAGATACGCAGTATTTT. This translates into CASSLVGGRTDTQYF.